These T cell receptor beta chains were read from a single sample in a study of long-term antiretroviral therapy in people with HIV. Sequencing used immunoSEQ multiplex PCR; TCRdb keeps in-frame clones, though not all of them. The sample consists of around 40,000 clones, about 93% of them appearing once. The sequences come from unsorted PBMCs, collected 4.1 years after starting antiretroviral therapy. All receptors come from a woman aged 45-60 years with HIV. CDR3s include the opening cysteine and the closing phenylalanine or tryptophan. D genes are given only for firm matches. Not every row has a clone size; where given, it reads once, few, many or a size class.

TRBV30,.,TRBJ2-3,.,CAWGDFLGTQYF,TGTGCCTGGGGGGACTTTTTGGGTACGCAGTATTTT
TRBV29-1,TRBD1,TRBJ2-7,.,CSSRVGQGAGEQYF,TGCAGCTCGCGGGTAGGACAGGGGGCGGGCGAGCAGTACTTC
TRBV11-2,.,TRBJ1-2,.,CASSLDQWSGGYGYTF,TGTGCCAGCAGCTTAGATCAGTGGTCAGGTGGCTATGGCTACACCTTC
TRBV4-1,TRBD1,TRBJ1-1,.,CASSQGDRGRTEAFF,TGCGCCAGCAGCCAAGGGGACAGGGGGCGAACTGAAGCTTTCTTT
TRBV5-1,.,TRBJ2-1,.,CASSFEERAYNEQFF,TGCGCCAGCAGCTTTGAGGAGCGGGCCTACAATGAGCAGTTCTTC
TRBV7-2,.,TRBJ2-2,.,CASSPSGLAGRAGELFF,TGTGCCAGCAGCCCCTCCGGCCTCGCGGGCCGGGCCGGGGAGCTGTTTTTT
TRBV6-5,.,TRBJ1-1,.,CASSYGENTEAFF,TGTGCCAGCAGTTATGGGGAGAACACTGAAGCTTTCTTT
TRBV30,.,TRBJ2-5,.,CAWTTQGGQETQYF,TGTGCCTGGACCACACAGGGCGGACAAGAGACCCAGTACTTC
TRBV19,.,TRBJ1-2,.,CASSPAGGGTGYTF,TGTGCCAGTAGCCCAGCCGGGGGAGGGACGGGCTACACCTTC
TRBV6-1,.,TRBJ1-3,.,CASSETVNQGGNTIYF,TGTGCCAGCAGTGAAACCGTAAACCAGGGCGGAAACACCATATATTTT
TRBV6-6,TRBD2,TRBJ2-7,.,CASSASGTRGYEQYF,TGTGCCAGCAGTGCCTCCGGGACTAGAGGCTACGAGCAGTACTTC
TRBV5-6,TRBD1,TRBJ2-7,.,CASSSDRGPEQYF,TGTGCCAGCAGCTCGGACAGGGGGCCTGAGCAGTACTTC
TRBV6-1,.,TRBJ1-3,few,CASSGHGPRSFSGNTIYF,TGTGCCAGCAGTGGCCACGGCCCCCGCTCCTTCTCTGGAAACACCATATATTTT
TRBV7-2,TRBD1,TRBJ1-4,.,CASSPRTGEEKLFF,TGTGCCAGCAGCCCCCGGACAGGGGAGGAAAAACTGTTTTTT
TRBV7-2,TRBD1,TRBJ2-7,.,CASSFDRGRLYEQYF,TGTGCCAGCAGTTTTGACAGGGGGCGTTTATACGAGCAGTACTTC
TRBV5-6,TRBD2,TRBJ2-5,.,CASSSGRGVETQYF,TGTGCCAGCAGCTCGGGGAGGGGAGTAGAGACCCAGTACTTC
TRBV10-3,TRBD1,TRBJ2-6,.,CAINQPTGAGANVLTF,TGTGCCATCAACCAACCGACAGGGGCTGGGGCCAACGTCCTGACTTTC
TRBV7-3,TRBD1,TRBJ1-6,.,CASSFGGGGSPLHF,TGTGCCAGCAGCTTCGGAGGGGGCGGTTCACCCCTCCACTTT
TRBV19,.,TRBJ2-7,.,CASSINYGGTGEQYF,TGTGCCAGTAGTATTAATTATGGGGGAACCGGCGAGCAGTACTTC
TRBV6-5,TRBD1,TRBJ2-7,.,CASTTGGSYEQYF,TGTGCCAGCACGACAGGGGGGTCCTACGAGCAGTACTTC
TRBV5-1,.,TRBJ1-1,.,CASSLVEANTEAFF,TGCGCCAGCAGCTTGGTTGAGGCGAACACTGAAGCTTTCTTT
TRBV30,.,TRBJ1-2,once,CAWSVLGPVGYTF,TGTGCCTGGAGTGTGCTGGGGCCAGTTGGCTACACCTTC
TRBV9,TRBD1,TRBJ2-7,.,CASSVAGQGSYEQYF,TGTGCCAGCAGCGTAGCGGGACAGGGGTCCTACGAGCAGTACTTC
TRBV20-1,.,TRBJ2-3,.,CSAHRGDTQYF,TGCAGTGCCCACCGGGGAGATACGCAGTATTTT
TRBV4-2,TRBD2,TRBJ2-5,.,CASSQAGGGGTQYF,TGTGCCAGCAGCCAAGCCGGGGGGGGCGGGACCCAGTACTTC
TRBV11-2,.,TRBJ2-3,once,CASSLRPGGTDTQYF,TGTGCCAGCAGCTTACGTCCGGGTGGCACAGATACGCAGTATTTT
TRBV6-5,TRBD1,TRBJ1-1,.,CASSYSSPGGSTEAFF,TGTGCCAGCAGTTACTCGAGCCCAGGGGGTAGCACTGAAGCTTTCTTT
TRBV4-3,.,TRBJ2-7,.,CASNRGNYEQYF,TGCGCCAGCAACCGGGGAAATTACGAGCAGTACTTC
TRBV7-3,.,TRBJ2-2,.,CASTRGGRAANTGELFF,TGTGCCAGCACCCGCGGCGGCAGGGCGGCGAACACCGGGGAGCTGTTTTTT
TRBV2,.,TRBJ1-2,once,CASSENPALPGYGYTF,TGTGCCAGCAGTGAAAACCCAGCCCTCCCCGGCTATGGCTACACCTTC
TRBV19,TRBD1,TRBJ1-5,.,CASSIGDRYLPPQHF,TGTGCCAGTAGTATAGGGGACAGGTACCTTCCGCCCCAGCATTTT
TRBV6-1,.,TRBJ1-1,.,CASRPTVANTEAFF,TGTGCCAGCAGGCCGACAGTCGCGAACACTGAAGCTTTCTTT
TRBV6-5,.,TRBJ2-7,.,CASSLSLSSYEQYF,TGTGCCAGCAGCCTAAGCCTTAGCTCCTACGAGCAGTACTTC
TRBV2,TRBD2,TRBJ2-3,.,CASSEISGGAPDTQYF,TGTGCCAGCAGTGAAATAAGCGGGGGGGCCCCAGATACGCAGTATTTT
TRBV29-1,TRBD1,TRBJ2-3,once,CSVFPSTGPSTDTQYF,TGCAGCGTTTTCCCCTCGACAGGGCCTAGCACAGATACGCAGTATTTT
TRBV7-3,TRBD1,TRBJ2-3,.,CASSLGTGQGAQDTQYF,TGTGCCAGCAGCTTGGGGACCGGACAGGGGGCCCAAGATACGCAGTATTTT
TRBV5-1,.,TRBJ1-6,.,CASSGTGTSNSPLHF,TGCGCCAGCAGCGGGACCGGGACAAGTAATTCACCCCTCCACTTT
TRBV27,.,TRBJ2-1,.,CASSLGSNEQFF,TGTGCCAGCAGCCTAGGTTCCAATGAGCAGTTCTTC
TRBV5-1,TRBD1,TRBJ1-2,.,CASRSDREGGYTF,TGCGCCAGCAGGTCTGACAGGGAAGGCGGCTACACCTTC
TRBV6-5,.,TRBJ2-3,.,CASSSVWGPDTQYF,TGTGCCAGCAGCTCCGTGTGGGGCCCAGATACGCAGTATTTT
TRBV7-8,.,TRBJ2-3,.,CASSLGSSGYTQYF,TGTGCCAGCAGCTTAGGGAGCAGCGGTTATACGCAGTATTTT
TRBV10-1,.,TRBJ2-5,.,CAITGFPQETQYF,TGCGCCATCACAGGTTTCCCCCAAGAGACCCAGTACTTC
TRBV7-3,.,TRBJ1-1,.,CASSLTVDTEAFF,TGTGCCAGCAGCTTAACAGTGGACACTGAAGCTTTCTTT
TRBV2,.,TRBJ2-3,few,CATQTGTTDTQYF,TGTGCCACTCAGACAGGAACCACAGATACGCAGTATTTT
TRBV4-2,TRBD1,TRBJ1-2,.,CASSQERHRGYGYTF,TGTGCCAGCAGCCAAGAGCGGCACAGGGGTTATGGCTACACCTTC
TRBV7-9,.,TRBJ2-1,once,CASSLDGQPYNEQFF,TGTGCCAGCAGCTTAGATGGACAACCTTACAATGAGCAGTTCTTC
TRBV5-6,TRBD2,TRBJ2-1,.,CASSTTSGGVDEQFF,TGTGCCAGCAGCACAACTAGCGGGGGGGTAGATGAGCAGTTCTTC
TRBV4-2,.,TRBJ2-7,once,CASSWSGTAGEQYF,TGTGCCAGCAGCTGGTCCGGGACAGCGGGCGAGCAGTACTTC
TRBV5-1,.,TRBJ1-3,.,CASSLGLRAVSGNTIYF,TGCGCCAGCAGCTTGGGTCTACGGGCAGTCTCTGGAAACACCATATATTTT
TRBV4-3,.,TRBJ1-1,few,CASSQDIPADMNTEAFF,TGCGCCAGCAGCCAAGATATCCCAGCGGACATGAACACTGAAGCTTTCTTT
TRBV6-1,.,TRBJ1-5,.,CASKEQGQSNQPQHF,TGTGCCAGCAAGGAGCAGGGTCAAAGCAATCAGCCCCAGCATTTT
TRBV9,.,TRBJ1-3,.,CASSPRGGYGGPSPPGNTIYF,TGTGCCAGCAGCCCAAGGGGGGGATATGGGGGGCCAAGTCCTCCTGGAAACACCATATATTTT
TRBV11-2,TRBD1,TRBJ1-6,.,CASSFGQGLSTLHF,TGTGCCAGCAGCTTCGGACAGGGTTTGAGCACCCTCCACTTT
TRBV10-1,.,TRBJ1-5,.,CASGGGPQHF,TGCGCCAGCGGGGGAGGGCCCCAGCATTTT